Below, one T cell receptor beta chain is given with its context. Its antigen is undetermined. This sequence may be a read error, since a much larger clone differs from it by one base. The sample comes from a study of glioma-infiltrating T cells. Germline CDR1 reads DFQATT; CDR2 reads SNEGSKA (reference sequence). With 8 bases removed from V and 5 bases from J, the gap between germline ends came to 13 bases. The CDR3 covers 12 residues. Broader study findings: Non-neoplastic patients had below-expected tissue-blood divergence, while all gliomas exceeded expectation.

Using RNA template, CDR3s of TCR alpha and beta were amplified with iRepertoire arm-PCR. TCRdb reanalysed the multiplex PCR reads using MiXCR and keeps one entry per CDR3 protein. The sample includes under 150,000 distinct CDR3 sequences, 20% to 25% seen only once; the top ten take roughly a quarter. The clonotype comes from a human donor with low-grade glioma or glioblastoma, undergoing nonglioma brain surgery, or in good health (not recorded which). The J gene is TRBJ1-5, the V gene TRBV20-1, with D hard to call. Sequencing was performed on glioma tissue, nonneoplastic brain tissue, or PBMCs (not recorded which). The CDR3 DNA follows: TGCAGTTCTCTGGGAAGGCATCAGCCCCAGCATTTT. Encoded protein: CSSLGRHQPQHF.